The next 9 T cell receptor beta chains were all read from a single sample in a study of OX40 agonist ivuxolimab in advanced cancers. Method: immunoSEQ multiplex PCR; TCRdb's copy keeps in-frame clones and lacks some. The sample records 85,000 to 120,000 clones, around nine tenths being singletons. The sample was CD4+ or CD8+ T cells sorted from blood, taken in a trial of the OX40 agonist ivuxolimab. Source of these receptors: an adult with an advanced solid tumor such as melanoma, head and neck, liver or kidney cancer.

The chain uses TRBV19 and TRBJ1-2; 10 bases agree with TRBD1. V trimming: 7 bases; J trimming: 7 bases; junction bases outside the gene matches: 12. Germline values: CDR1 LNHDA, CDR2 SQIVND (reference sequence). The CDR3 is made up of 15 amino acids. CDR3 sequence (DNA): TGTGCCAGTACCCTGACAGGGGGCGATTTTCGTGGCTACACCTTC. This gives the protein CASTLTGGDFRGYTF.

The V and J genes are TRBV7-9 and TRBJ2-1; the match to TRBD2 covers 10 bases. Germline V gene lookup returns CDR1 SEHNR and CDR2 FQNEAQ (reference sequence). CDR3 size: 15 residues. In nucleotides, the CDR3 is TGTGCGACGGGTAGCGGGGCTAGCGGGGGAGGTGAGCAGTTCTTC. Its translation is CATGSGASGGGEQFF.

The chain combines TRBV30 with TRBJ1-5; possible D gene TRBD1, 5 bases. This CDR3 has 13 residues. Between the trimmed V and J ends, which lost 0 bases and 7 bases, there was a span of 10 bases. Germline V gene sequence: CDR1 GTSNPN, CDR2 SVGIG (reference sequence). CDR3 region: CAWSVQEGQPQHF. DNA for the CDR3: TGTGCCTGGAGTGTACAGGAGGGGCAGCCCCAGCATTTT.

The chain couples TRBV18 to TRBJ1-6, with D perhaps matching TRBD1 (5 bases). Germline CDR1 reads KGHSH; CDR2 reads LQKENI. This CDR3 spans 15 amino acids. The ends were cut back, 3 bases at V and 8 bases at J, with 14 bases in the middle. The CDR3: CASSPGDRLYSPLHF. In nucleotides, the CDR3 is TGTGCCAGCTCACCGGGGGATAGGCTTTATTCACCCCTCCACTTT.

The chain couples TRBV10-3 to TRBJ1-4; TRBD1 is a possible D gene (5 bases). Trimming removed 10 bases from V and 5 bases from J, with 14 bases in between. In germline, CDR1 is ENHRY, CDR2 SYGVKD. The CDR3 extends over 13 amino acids. The chain's CDR3 is CATAGTQNEKLFF. CDR3 nucleotide sequence: TGTGCCACCGCAGGGACTCAAAATGAAAAACTGTTTTTT.

The genes are TRBV4-2 and TRBJ2-3, with D tentatively TRBD2 (6 bases). CDR1 LGHNA and CDR2 YNFKEQ come from the germline V gene. CDR3 length equals 14 residues. V lost 4 bases and J lost 1, with 9 bases in between. The CDR3 region has the DNA TGTGCCAGCAGCCTGGGGGGACGCACAGATACGCAGTATTTT. Its translation: CASSLGGRTDTQYF.

The chain recombines TRBV7-2 with TRBJ2-3; TRBD1 matches at 12 bases. V gave up 5 bases and J gave up 5 bases; unmatched junction bases: 2. The CDR3 has 14 residues. The germline V gene has CDR1 SGHTA and CDR2 FQGNSA. The CDR3 loop is CASSRDRGQDTQYF. CDR3 coding DNA: TGTGCCAGCAGCCGGGACAGGGGGCAAGATACGCAGTATTTT.

The chain joins TRBV7-2 to TRBJ2-5, with 16 bases aligning to TRBD2. The V and J ends lost 5 bases and 5 bases, in that order; junction bases with no gene match: 2. Germline CDR1 is SGHTA and CDR2 is FQGNSA. CDR3 length: 15 residues. CDR3 nucleotide sequence: TGTGCCAGCAGCCTGGGACTAGCGGGGGGGGAGACCCAGTACTTC. It translates to CASSLGLAGGETQYF. Full variable domain (missing parts from reference TRBV7-2 and TRBJ2-5): GAGVSQSPSNKVTEKGKDVELRCDPISGHTALYWYRQSLGQGLEFLIYFQGNSAPDKSGLPSDRFSAERTGGSVSTLTIQRTQQEDSAVYLCASSLGLAGGETQYFGPGTRLLVL.

V and J are TRBV7-9 and TRBJ2-3; tentatively, D is TRBD1 or TRBD2 (5 bases each). From germline, CDR1 is SEHNR and CDR2 FQNEAQ (reference sequence). This CDR3 contains 12 residues. V gave up 8 bases and J gave up 2 bases, with 8 bases separating them. The CDR3 DNA follows: TGTGCCAGCCGGGACGTCACAGATACGCAGTATTTT. It is translated as CASRDVTDTQYF.